The 20 T cell receptor beta chains in this list originate from one sample, sequenced in a study of OX40 agonist ivuxolimab in advanced cancers. Produced via immunoSEQ multiplex PCR; TCRdb's table is partial and in-frame only. The data contain around 34,000 clones, approximately 79% of them singletons. This specimen consisted of CD4+ or CD8+ T cells sorted from blood, obtained in a trial of the OX40 agonist ivuxolimab. The source of these receptors is an adult with an advanced solid tumor such as melanoma, head and neck, liver or kidney cancer.

The V and J genes are TRBV5-1 and TRBJ2-3, with D uncertain. Germline CDR1 and CDR2: SGHRS and YFSETQ. CDR3 length equals 14 residues. V lost 7 bases to trimming and J lost 0 bases, with 12 bases between them. CDR3 bases: TGCGCCAGCCACCTAACGGCTAGCACAGATACGCAGTATTTT. Translation: CASHLTASTDTQYF.

This clone was picked up a small number of times. The chain uses TRBV6-1 and TRBJ1-4; possibly TRBD1 for D (6 bases). CDR1 and CDR2 from the germline V gene are MNHNS and SASEGT. The CDR3 is 15 residues long. The V end was cut by 0 bases, the J end by 4 bases, with 9 bases between. CDR3 region: CASSEAGGVNEKLFF. DNA of the CDR3: TGTGCCAGCAGTGAAGCAGGGGGTGTTAATGAAAAACTGTTTTTT.

The chain joins TRBV4-3 to TRBJ1-2; possibly TRBD1 for D (5 bases). The length of the CDR3 is 11 residues. Germline V CDR1 and CDR2: LGHNA, YSLEER. Trimming left V 2 bases short and J 9 bases short, with 7 bases between. The CDR3 sequence: CASSQPGSYTF. Written as DNA, the CDR3 is TGCGCCAGCAGCCAACCAGGGAGCTACACCTTC.

The chain employs TRBV12-2 and TRBJ2-5. TRBV12-2 is recorded as a pseudogene. This CDR3 has 17 amino acids. CDR3 sequence: CASRLEAPGRKQETQYF. The CDR3 bases are TGTGCAAGTCGCTTAGAAGCGCCAGGGAGAAAACAAGAGACCCAGTACTTC.

CDR3 bases: TGTGCCAGCAGCGATGGGAGCTCGGAGGCCGGTACGCAGTATTTT. It is translated as CASSDGSSEAGTQYF. V and J are TRBV9 and TRBJ2-3, with D perhaps TRBD2 (5 bases). Germline lookup yields CDR1 SGDLS and CDR2 YYNGEE. The CDR3 is made up of 15 amino acids. V was pared by 3 bases and J by 8 bases, with 19 bases between.

The DNA of the CDR3 is TGTGCCAGCAGCTTAAACCCTAGCGGGAGGGACAATGAGCAGTTCTTC. It translates to CASSLNPSGRDNEQFF. This chain uses TRBV11-1 with TRBJ2-1; TRBD2 matches at 12 bases. V shed 2 bases and J 5 bases; nucleotides not matched to a gene: 4. From germline, CDR1 is SGHAT and CDR2 FQDESV (reference sequence). The CDR3 consists of 16 residues.

The V gene is TRBV25-1, the J gene TRBJ1-2; unclear D gene. Germline loops: CDR1 MGHDK, CDR2 SYGVNS. Trimming pared 0 bases from V and 6 bases from J, leaving 8 bases between. The CDR3 has 13 residues. CDR3: CASSEYKKDGYTF. The CDR3 nucleotides are TGTGCCAGCAGTGAATATAAGAAGGATGGCTACACCTTC.

V is TRBV11-2 and J is TRBJ1-4; 9 bases are a match to TRBD1. The CDR3 covers 16 residues. Germline V gene sequence: CDR1 SGHAT, CDR2 FQNNGV. Germline trimming cut 0 bases from V and 7 bases from J; bases unmatched to any gene: 6. The DNA for the CDR3 is TGTGCCAGCAGCTTAGATCTGGGGACAGGGACTGAAAAACTGTTTTTT. Encoded protein: CASSLDLGTGTEKLFF.

CDR3 sequence reads: CASLGTETQYF. The DNA of the CDR3 is TGCGCCAGCCTCGGGACGGAGACCCAGTACTTC. The chain couples TRBV5-1 to TRBJ2-5; perhaps D is TRBD1 or TRBD2 (5 bases each). CDR3 length: 11 amino acids. V was shortened by 7 bases and J by 5 bases, with 9 bases between the two germline ends. Germline V gives CDR1 SGHRS, CDR2 YFSETQ. Based on the CDR3 plus reference TRBV5-1 and TRBJ2-5, the full variable domain is KAGVTQTPRYLIKTRGQQVTLSCSPISGHRSVSWYQQTPGQGLQFLFEYFSETQRNKGNFPGRFSGRQFSNSRSEMNVSTLELGDSALYLCASLGTETQYFGPGTRLLVL.

In its sample, this clone was seen a few times. The rearrangement uses TRBV30 and TRBJ1-1; the D gene is possibly TRBD1 (5 bases). This CDR3 is 11 amino acids long. Trimming cost V 5 bases and J 1 base, with 5 bases left between them. Germline assignment: CDR1 GTSNPN and CDR2 SVGIG (reference sequence). CDR3 sequence: CAWGQNTEAFF. DNA of the CDR3: TGTGCCTGGGGACAGAACACTGAAGCTTTCTTT. The full variable domain, with the rest looked up from reference TRBV30 and TRBJ1-1, is SQTIHQWPATLVQPVGSPLSLECTVEGTSNPNLYWYRQAAGRGLQLLFYSVGIGQISSEVPQNLSASRPQDRQFILSSKKLLLSDSGFYLCAWGQNTEAFFGQGTRLTVV.

The rearrangement links TRBV7-6 to TRBJ2-2; perhaps D is TRBD1 or TRBD2 (6 bases each). Germline CDR1 reads SGHVS; CDR2 reads FNYEAQ. With 5 bases removed from V and 5 bases from J, the gap between germline ends came to 15 bases. This CDR3 region has 15 residues. CDR3 residues: CASSHPGAGTGELFF. The CDR3 DNA sequence: TGTGCCAGCAGCCACCCGGGGGCGGGTACCGGGGAGCTGTTTTTT.

The chain carries TRBV5-6 and TRBJ1-5; D is unclear. This CDR3 comprises 15 residues. V was cut by 4 bases and J by 0 bases, with 11 bases left in between. Germline V gives CDR1 SGHDT, CDR2 YYEEEE. CDR3 residues: CASSLRLGSNQPQHF. The CDR3 coding sequence is TGTGCCAGCAGCCTCCGGTTAGGTAGCAATCAGCCCCAGCATTTT.

This sequence joins TRBV9 and TRBJ2-7, with D unresolved. The CDR3 is made up of 14 amino acids. Per the germline V gene, CDR1 is SGDLS and CDR2 is YYNGEE. The V end lost 0 bases, the J end lost 2 bases, and 9 bases lay between the germline ends. The CDR3 region has the DNA TGTGCCAGCAGCGTAGCGGCACGGCCCTACGAGCAGTACTTC. Translated, it gives CASSVAARPYEQYF.

The rearrangement uses TRBV2 and TRBJ1-4; no definite D call. This CDR3 spans 14 amino acids. The V gene's germline CDR1 is SNHLY and CDR2 FYNNEI. The V end was cut by 6 bases, the J end by 7 bases, with 15 bases between. The CDR3 region has the DNA TGTGCCAGCAGCCCTGGGATTAGGGCTGAAAAACTGTTTTTT. It specifies CASSPGIRAEKLFF.

As DNA, the CDR3 is TGTGCTAGTGGTTTGGTACAGGGGAGCCTCAATCAGCCCCAGCATTTT. This encodes CASGLVQGSLNQPQHF. This rearrangement joins TRBV12-5 to TRBJ1-5, with TRBD1 matching 7 bases. The ends lost 0 bases at V and 3 bases at J; junction bases unmatched: 5. Germline CDR1 is LGHNT and CDR2 is FRNRAP. The CDR3 has 16 residues.

The chain couples TRBV5-1 to TRBJ1-6; TRBD1 is a possible D gene (5 bases). Germline CDR1 reads SGHRS; CDR2 reads YFSETQ. This CDR3 is 15 amino acids long. V was clipped by 0 bases and J by 10 bases, with 14 bases between them. DNA for the CDR3: TGCGCCAGCAGCTTGGAATGGGGCGGGTCCTCACCCCTCCACTTT. It translates to CASSLEWGGSSPLHF.

This chain connects TRBV7-9 to TRBJ2-3; 16 bases are a match to TRBD2. The germline gives CDR1 SEHNR, CDR2 FQNEAQ (reference sequence). The CDR3 runs to 16 residues. The V segment lost 5 bases and the J segment 4 bases; nucleotides outside the gene matches: 3. DNA of the CDR3: TGTGCCAGCAGCGCGGGACTAGCGGGAGGGTCAGATACGCAGTATTTT. Translation: CASSAGLAGGSDTQYF.

The chain links TRBV6-6 to TRBJ2-5, with 10 nucleotides matching TRBD2. CDR1 MNHNY and CDR2 SVGAGI come from the germline V gene (reference sequence). This CDR3 is built from 15 residues. Trimming cost V 5 bases and J 5 bases; bases outside gene matches: 8. This chain's CDR3 is CASSRTSGGGETQYF. Written as DNA, the CDR3 is TGTGCCAGCAGTAGGACTAGCGGAGGGGGGGAGACCCAGTACTTC.

The chain carries TRBV19 and TRBJ1-2, with TRBD1 matching 9 bases. This CDR3 is 13 amino acids long. CDR1 is LNHDA and CDR2 is SQIVND in the germline V gene (reference sequence). The V gene end was trimmed by 9 bases and the J gene end by 0 bases; junction bases not matched to a gene: 2. This CDR3 reads CASRDRANYGYTF. In DNA form, the CDR3 reads TGTGCCAGCCGGGACAGGGCTAACTATGGCTACACCTTC.

The chain has TRBV18 and TRBJ1-3, with D possibly matching TRBD1 (5 bases). Trimming shortened V by 6 bases and J by 3 bases, and 12 bases separated the two germline ends. CDR1 and CDR2 (germline): KGHSH, LQKENI. The CDR3 covers 14 residues. CDR3 in amino acids: CASSAGLLGNTIYF. The CDR3 coding sequence is TGTGCCAGCTCGGCGGGACTCCTTGGAAACACCATATATTTT.